The entry that follows covers one TCR beta chain sequence. Its antigen is not known. This sample is part of a study of T cell responses to AZD1222 COVID-19 vaccine. The data were produced by immunoSEQ multiplex PCR, yet TCRdb's version contains in-frame clones alone and is incomplete. The sample shows tens of thousands of clones, about three quarters of them seen only once. Whole-study results and caveats: Donors skewed white British and female; clonal diversity was possibly underestimated. Unmutated variant regions are reportedly the target of nearly half of TCRs that are spike-specific.

The specimen was peripheral blood, collected 28 days after the second AZD1222 dose. This receptor was identified in an adult who received the AZD1222 COVID-19 vaccine.

The chain's CDR3 is CASSVGLAGVNEQFF. In DNA, the CDR3 is TGTGCCAGCAGCGTAGGACTAGCGGGAGTCAATGAGCAGTTCTTC. V usage is TRBV9 and J usage is TRBJ2-1; 12 bases match TRBD2. Germline CDR1 reads SGDLS; CDR2 reads YYNGEE. This CDR3 has 15 amino acids. V lost 0 bases to trimming and J lost 6 bases; unmatched junction nucleotides: 1.